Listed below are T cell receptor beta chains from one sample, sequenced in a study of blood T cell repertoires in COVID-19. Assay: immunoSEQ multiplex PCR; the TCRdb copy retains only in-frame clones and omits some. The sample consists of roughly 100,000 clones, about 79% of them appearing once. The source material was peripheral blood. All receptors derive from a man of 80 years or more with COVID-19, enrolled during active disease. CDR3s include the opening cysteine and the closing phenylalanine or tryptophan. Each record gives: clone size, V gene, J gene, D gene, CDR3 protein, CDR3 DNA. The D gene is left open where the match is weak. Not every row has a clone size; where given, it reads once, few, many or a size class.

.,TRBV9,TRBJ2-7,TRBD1,CASSAWTGSDEQYF,TGTGCCAGCAGCGCATGGACAGGGTCGGACGAGCAGTACTTC
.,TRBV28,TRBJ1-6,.,CASSLVSTGPLPLHF,TGTGCCAGCAGTTTAGTATCGACAGGCCCCCTGCCCCTCCACTTT
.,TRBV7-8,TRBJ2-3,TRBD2,CASSLGGRAHSTDTQYF,TGTGCCAGCAGCTTAGGCGGGAGGGCCCACAGCACAGATACGCAGTATTTT
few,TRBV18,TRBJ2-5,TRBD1,CASSPPRDRVDRETQYF,TGTGCCAGCTCACCCCCCCGGGACAGGGTGGACAGAGAGACCCAGTACTTC
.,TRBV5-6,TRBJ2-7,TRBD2,CASSFVLAGEGEGFEQYF,TGTGCCAGCAGCTTTGTACTAGCGGGAGAGGGGGAAGGGTTCGAGCAGTACTTC
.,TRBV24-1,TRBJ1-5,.,CATSDSGRGIPYKPQHF,TGTGCCACCAGTGATAGCGGTCGGGGGATCCCCTATAAGCCCCAGCATTTT
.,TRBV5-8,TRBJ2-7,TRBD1,CASSLGQGADHEQYF,TGTGCCAGCAGCTTGGGACAGGGGGCGGACCACGAGCAGTACTTC
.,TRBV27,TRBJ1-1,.,CASRSGNWNTEAFF,TGTGCCAGCAGGTCAGGGAATTGGAACACTGAAGCTTTCTTT
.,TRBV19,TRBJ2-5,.,CASGRGYQETQYF,TGTGCCAGTGGACGGGGGTACCAAGAGACCCAGTACTTC
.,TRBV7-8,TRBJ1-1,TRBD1,CASSFTGQTEAFF,TGTGCCAGCAGCTTTACGGGACAGACAGAAGCTTTCTTT
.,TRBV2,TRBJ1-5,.,CASGGVFSNQPQHF,TGTGCCAGCGGGGGCGTGTTTAGCAATCAGCCCCAGCATTTT
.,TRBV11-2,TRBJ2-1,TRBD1,CASSSTGNYNEQFF,TGTGCCAGCAGCTCGACAGGGAACTACAATGAGCAGTTCTTC
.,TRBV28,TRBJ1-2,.,CASSPLLGPSNYGYTF,TGTGCCAGCAGTCCGCTTCTGGGGCCCTCTAACTATGGCTACACCTTC
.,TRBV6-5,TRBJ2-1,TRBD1,CASSYGQGENEQFF,TGTGCCAGCAGTTATGGTCAGGGGGAGAATGAGCAGTTCTTC
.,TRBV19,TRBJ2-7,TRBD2,CASSGLAEDYEQYF,TGTGCCAGTAGTGGCCTAGCGGAGGATTACGAGCAGTACTTC
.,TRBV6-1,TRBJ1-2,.,CASSELTGLNYGYTF,TGTGCCAGCAGTGAATTGACAGGCCTTAACTATGGCTACACCTTC
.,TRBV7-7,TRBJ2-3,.,CASSPKRSDTQYF,TGTGCTAGCAGCCCGAAGCGGTCAGATACGCAGTATTTT
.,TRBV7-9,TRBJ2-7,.,CASRPTGKLGSYEQYF,TGTGCCAGCAGACCAACCGGGAAATTAGGCTCCTACGAGCAGTACTTC
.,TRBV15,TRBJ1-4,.,CATSRVQGTNEKLFF,TGTGCCACCAGCAGAGTTCAGGGTACTAATGAAAAACTGTTTTTT
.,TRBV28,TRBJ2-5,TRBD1,CASSLSDRGTQYF,TGTGCCAGCAGTTTATCTGACAGGGGCACCCAGTACTTC
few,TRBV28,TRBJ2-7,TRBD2,CASSGLGTGTGTSAYEQYF,TGTGCCAGCAGTGGGCTCGGGACAGGTACCGGGACTAGCGCCTACGAGCAGTACTTC
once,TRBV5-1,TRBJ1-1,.,CASSSLSGSGEAFF,TGCGCCAGCAGCTCCCTATCAGGGTCAGGTGAAGCTTTCTTT
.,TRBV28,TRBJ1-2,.,CASSLSGGRGYTF,TGTGCCAGCAGTTTATCGGGGGGTCGGGGCTACACCTTC
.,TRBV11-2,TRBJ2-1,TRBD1,CASSFGTGAYNEQFF,TGTGCCAGCAGCTTCGGGACAGGGGCCTACAATGAGCAGTTCTTC
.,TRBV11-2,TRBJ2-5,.,CASSRDSQETQYF,TGTGCCAGCAGCCGGGACTCCCAAGAGACCCAGTACTTC
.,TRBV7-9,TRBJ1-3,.,CASNLLGQFSGNTIYF,TGTGCCAGCAATCTATTAGGACAGTTCTCTGGAAACACCATATATTTT
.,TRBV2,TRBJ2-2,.,CASSEMGQDGELFF,TGTGCCAGCAGTGAAATGGGGCAGGACGGGGAGCTGTTTTTT
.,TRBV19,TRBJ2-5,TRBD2,CASSIRGLAGPSATQYF,TGTGCCAGTAGTATTAGGGGACTAGCGGGACCCTCGGCGACCCAGTACTTC
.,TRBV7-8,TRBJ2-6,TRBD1,CASSQGQSGANVLTF,TGTGCCAGCAGTCAGGGACAGTCTGGGGCCAACGTCCTGACTTTC
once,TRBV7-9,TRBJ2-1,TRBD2,CASSLTAGVGARQFF,TGTGCCAGCAGCTTAACAGCGGGAGTCGGGGCGCGGCAGTTCTTC
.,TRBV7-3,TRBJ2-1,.,CASSLGRQQFF,TGTGCCAGCAGCTTAGGGAGGCAGCAGTTCTTC
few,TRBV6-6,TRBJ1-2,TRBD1,CASSSPRTGTNYGYTF,TGTGCCAGCAGTTCCCCCCGGACAGGGACCAACTATGGCTACACCTTC
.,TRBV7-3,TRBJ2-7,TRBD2,CASSLAGGSYEQYF,TGTGCCAGCAGCTTAGCGGGAGGCTCCTACGAGCAGTACTTC
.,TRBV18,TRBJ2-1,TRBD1,CASSPTGGWGNEQFF,TGTGCCAGCTCACCCACAGGGGGCTGGGGCAATGAGCAGTTCTTC
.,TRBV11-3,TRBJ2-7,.,CASSLITGAYEQYF,TGTGCCAGCAGCTTGATTACAGGAGCCTACGAGCAGTACTTC
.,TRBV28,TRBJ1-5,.,CASSFATGGNQPQHF,TGTGCCAGCAGTTTTGCGACAGGAGGCAATCAGCCCCAGCATTTT
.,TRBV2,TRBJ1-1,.,CASSGSTEAFF,TGTGCCAGCAGTGGGAGCACTGAAGCTTTCTTT
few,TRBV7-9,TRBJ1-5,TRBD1,CASGQGASQPQHF,TGTGCCAGCGGCCAGGGGGCGAGTCAGCCCCAGCATTTT
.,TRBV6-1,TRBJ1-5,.,CASSVLGGPGTVNQPQHF,TGTGCCAGCAGTGTCTTGGGGGGACCGGGAACTGTTAATCAGCCCCAGCATTTT
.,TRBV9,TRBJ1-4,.,CASSAQGGNEKLFF,TGTGCCAGCAGCGCCCAGGGAGGTAATGAAAAACTGTTTTTT